This TCR beta chain was identified in a study of T cells after posttransplantation cyclophosphamide. The V gene end was trimmed by 1 base and the J gene end by 6 bases; junction bases not matched to a gene: 10. Per the germline V gene, CDR1 is SGHTA and CDR2 is FQGNSA. The CDR3 runs 16 residues. The method was immunoSEQ multiplex PCR; TCRdb's version includes in-frame clones alone and lacks a portion of them. Among 32,000 or so clones listed, around nine tenths were seen once. Material for sequencing was PBMCs. V and J are TRBV7-2 and TRBJ2-7; 9 bases line up with TRBD2. The sequence derives from a woman between 40 and 55 years old with a blood cancer, CMV-positive, and with a related stem cell donor. The CDR3: CASSLVSGGGAGEQYF. CDR3 DNA sequence: TGTGCCAGCAGCTTAGTTTCGGGCGGGGGGGCCGGCGAGCAGTACTTC. Supplemented by reference TRBV7-2 and TRBJ2-7, the full variable domain reads GAGVSQSPSNKVTEKGKDVELRCDPISGHTALYWYRQSLGQGLEFLIYFQGNSAPDKSGLPSDRFSAERTGGSVSTLTIQRTQQEDSAVYLCASSLVSGGGAGEQYFGPGTRLTVT.